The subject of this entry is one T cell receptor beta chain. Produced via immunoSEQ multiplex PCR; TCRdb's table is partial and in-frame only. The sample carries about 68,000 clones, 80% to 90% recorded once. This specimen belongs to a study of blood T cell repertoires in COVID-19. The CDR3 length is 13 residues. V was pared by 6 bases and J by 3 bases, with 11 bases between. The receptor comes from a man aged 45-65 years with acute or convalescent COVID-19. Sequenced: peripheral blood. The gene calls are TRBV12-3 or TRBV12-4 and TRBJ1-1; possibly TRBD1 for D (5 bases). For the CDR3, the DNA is TGTGCCAGCAGCCTCTGGGGGGACACTGAAGCTTTCTTT. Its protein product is CASSLWGDTEAFF.